This T cell receptor (beta chain) was documented in a study of blood T cell repertoires in COVID-19. Authors' data handling: Quantification of nucleated cells was approximated via reference gene primer amplification. Only in-frame clones appear in the TCRdb table, and some are missing; sequencing was by immunoSEQ multiplex PCR. That table is the source of V, J and clone size, and D and trimming were worked out from the DNA. Of just over 70,000 clones in the sample, 80% are singletons; the top ten hold roughly 18%. This CDR3 comprises 16 residues. V dropped 4 bases and J dropped 2; count of bases not matched to a gene: 8. CDR1 and CDR2 (germline): SGHVS, FNYEAQ.

The gene calls are TRBV7-6 and TRBJ2-1; 7 positions match TRBD2. The sample consisted of peripheral blood. This TCR came from a man aged 65 to 79 who had recovered from COVID-19. The CDR3 here is CASSSISGATYNEQFF. CDR3 DNA sequence: TGTGCCAGCAGCTCGATCAGCGGGGCCACCTACAATGAGCAGTTCTTC.